The rows below give T cell receptor beta chains drawn from one sample of a study. One entry per CDR3 protein results from TCRdb running MiXCR on the RT-PCR reads. The table shows around 700,000 distinct CDR3 sequences, with approximately 15% occurring only once. Material for sequencing was memory CD4+ T cells from blood. The source of these receptors is a female donor in good health, serving as a healthy control. CDR3s include the opening cysteine and the closing phenylalanine or tryptophan. The order of the fields is J gene, clone size, V gene, D gene, CDR3 length, CDR3 DNA, CDR3 protein. D genes are given only for firm matches. The size of a clone is reported for some rows only, either as once, few or many, or as a class for expanded clones.

TRBJ2-7 | . | TRBV2 | . | 13 | TGTGCCAGCAACACGGCTATCTCCTACGAGCAGCACTTC | CASNTAISYEQHF
TRBJ1-2 | many | TRBV9 | . | 15 | TGTGCCAGCAGCGTAGGAACCCCCGGCGGCTATGGCTACACCTTC | CASSVGTPGGYGYTF
TRBJ2-1 | few | TRBV20-1 | TRBD2 | 14 | TGCAGTGCTGTTTTAGCGGGGGGGCCGAATGAGCAGTTCTTC | CSAVLAGGPNEQFF
TRBJ2-5 | . | TRBV30 | . | 13 | TGTGCCAGACAGGCGATGTACCAAGAGACCCAGTACTTC | CARQAMYQETQYF
TRBJ2-7 | . | TRBV20-1 | TRBD1 | 13 | TGCAGTGCTAGAATGACAGGGAAGGTCGAGCAGTACTTC | CSARMTGKVEQYF
TRBJ2-7 | . | TRBV20-1 | TRBD1 | 17 | TGCAGTGCTAGGGAATGGACAGGGTCCAGGAGCTCCTACGAGCAGTACTTC | CSAREWTGSRSSYEQYF
TRBJ2-2 | many | TRBV5-6 | . | 15 | TGTGCCAGCAGGATGACAGGAGCGAACACCGGGGAGCTGTTTTTT | CASRMTGANTGELFF
TRBJ2-1 | few | TRBV5-1 | TRBD2 | 16 | TGCGCCAGCAGCGAGGTTAGGACTAGTCAAAGCGATGAGCAGTTCTTC | CASSEVRTSQSDEQFF
TRBJ2-5 | many | TRBV11-2 | . | 14 | TGTGCCAGCAGCTTAAATACGGGACAAGAGACCCAGTACTTC | CASSLNTGQETQYF
TRBJ2-1 | few | TRBV20-1 | . | 12 | TGCAGTGCTCATACGAGGAACAATGAGCAGTTCTTC | CSAHTRNNEQFF
TRBJ2-7 | many | TRBV6-5 | . | 14 | TGTGCCAGCAGACCCATCGGGACGCCATACGAGCAGTACTTC | CASRPIGTPYEQYF
TRBJ2-3 | . | TRBV28 | . | 15 | TGTGCCAGCAGTTTCTCGGCGGGGAGCACAGATACGCAGTATTTT | CASSFSAGSTDTQYF
TRBJ1-3 | . | TRBV20-1 | . | 14 | TGCAGTGCACGACCGGAGAGCTCTGGAAACACCATATATTTT | CSARPESSGNTIYF
TRBJ2-7 | few | TRBV20-1 | TRBD2 | 17 | TGCAGTGCTAGAGATTCCCCACTAGCGGCTAGCTCCTACGAGCAGTACTTC | CSARDSPLAASSYEQYF
TRBJ1-1 | once | TRBV28 | . | 14 | TGTGCCAGCCGCCCCGGGACTTTGAGCACTGAAGCTTTCTTT | CASRPGTLSTEAFF
TRBJ1-1 | . | TRBV5-1 | . | 14 | TGCGCCAGCAGCTTGGGACAGCGGGACACTGAAGCTTTCTTT | CASSLGQRDTEAFF
TRBJ2-2 | . | TRBV9 | . | 14 | TGTGCCAGCAGCGTAGCCTTTGACACCGGGGAGCTGTTTTTT | CASSVAFDTGELFF
TRBJ1-1 | once | TRBV30 | . | 14 | TGTGCCTGGAGTGTAAACTGGGGCCGAACTGAAGCTTTCTTT | CAWSVNWGRTEAFF
TRBJ2-1 | few | TRBV28 | . | 14 | TGTGCCAGCAGTCCACCCGAAAAGCCCAATGAGCAGTTCTTC | CASSPPEKPNEQFF
TRBJ2-7 | few | TRBV9 | TRBD2 | 14 | TGTGCCAGCAGCGGACTAGCGGGAGTGGGCGAGCAGTACTTC | CASSGLAGVGEQYF
TRBJ1-2 | . | TRBV2 | . | 14 | TGTGCCAGCAGTGAAGCCGTCGCAGGCTATGGCTACACCTTC | CASSEAVAGYGYTF
TRBJ2-2 | few | TRBV7-3 | TRBD1 | 15 | TGTGCCAGCAGCGGGGGACAGGCGGGCACCGGGGAGCTGTTTTTT | CASSGGQAGTGELFF
TRBJ2-3 | few | TRBV6-1 | . | 15 | TGTGCCAGCAGTGTTAGGAGCTCTAGCACAGATACGCAGTATTTT | CASSVRSSSTDTQYF
TRBJ2-7 | . | TRBV7-6 | TRBD2 | 14 | TGTGCCAGCAGCTCGGGACTAGCGGGAGGAGCGCAGTACTTC | CASSSGLAGGAQYF
TRBJ2-1 | . | TRBV11-3 | TRBD2 | 15 | TGTGCCAGCAGCCGGACTAGCGGGTATAACAATGAGCAGTTCTTC | CASSRTSGYNNEQFF
TRBJ1-1 | . | TRBV6-2/TRBV6-3 | . | 15 | TGTGCCAGCACGAAGATTGGGGCCCTGAACACTGAAGCTTTCTTT | CASTKIGALNTEAFF
TRBJ2-7 | many | TRBV6-2/TRBV6-3 | . | 13 | TGTGCCAGCAGTTGGACTGCCCTCGGCGAGCAGTACTTC | CASSWTALGEQYF
TRBJ2-7 | . | TRBV12-3/TRBV12-4 | . | 17 | TGTGCCAGCAGTTTAGCCCCCTTGGGGAGGCCTCTGTTAGAGCAGTACTTC | CASSLAPLGRPLLEQYF
TRBJ1-5 | few | TRBV28 | TRBD1 | 15 | TGTGCCAGCAGTTTCTCGGGACAGCTTAATCAGCCCCAGCATTTT | CASSFSGQLNQPQHF
TRBJ2-7 | few | TRBV6-8 | . | 13 | TGTGCCAGCAGTTACCCGCAAGCCTACGAGCAGTACTTC | CASSYPQAYEQYF
TRBJ2-3 | few | TRBV5-1 | TRBD1 | 15 | TGCGCCAGCAGCTCGGACAGGGGAAGGACAGATACGCAGTATTTT | CASSSDRGRTDTQYF
TRBJ1-1 | many | TRBV29-1 | TRBD1 | 14 | TGCAGCGTCGTTAACAGGGGTGGTGACACTGAAGCTTTCTTT | CSVVNRGGDTEAFF